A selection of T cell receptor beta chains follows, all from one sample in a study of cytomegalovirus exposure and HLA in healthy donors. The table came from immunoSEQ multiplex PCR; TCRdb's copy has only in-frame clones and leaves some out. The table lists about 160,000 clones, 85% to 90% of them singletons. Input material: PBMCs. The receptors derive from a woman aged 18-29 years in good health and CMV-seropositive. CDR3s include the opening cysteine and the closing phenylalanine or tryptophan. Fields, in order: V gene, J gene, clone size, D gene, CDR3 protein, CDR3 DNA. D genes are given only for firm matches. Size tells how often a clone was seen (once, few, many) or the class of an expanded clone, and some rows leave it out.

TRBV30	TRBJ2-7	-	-	CAWSVGTSYEQYF	TGTGCCTGGAGTGTGGGGACAAGCTACGAGCAGTACTTC
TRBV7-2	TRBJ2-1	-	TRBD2	CASSVTSGREFF	TGTGCCAGCAGCGTCACTAGCGGGAGGGAGTTCTTC
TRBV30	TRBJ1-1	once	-	CAWSVRGAGTEAFF	TGTGCCTGGAGTGTACGGGGGGCCGGCACTGAAGCTTTCTTT
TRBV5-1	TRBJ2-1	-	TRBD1	CASFSGGEQFF	TGCGCCAGCTTCTCAGGGGGCGAGCAGTTCTTC
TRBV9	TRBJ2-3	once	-	CASSVLSTDTQYF	TGTGCCAGCAGCGTACTGTCTACAGATACGCAGTATTTT
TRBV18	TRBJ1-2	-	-	CASSRSGGDLYGYTF	TGTGCCAGCTCACGTTCGGGAGGGGACTTGTATGGCTACACCTTC
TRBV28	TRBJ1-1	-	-	CASSPASGMDTEAFF	TGTGCCAGCAGTCCTGCCAGCGGGATGGACACTGAAGCTTTCTTT
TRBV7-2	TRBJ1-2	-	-	CASSLDRAARSYTF	TGTGCCAGCAGCTTAGACAGGGCGGCTAGGAGCTACACCTTC
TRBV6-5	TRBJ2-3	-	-	CASSYKAGLSTDTQYF	TGTGCCAGCAGTTACAAGGCGGGCCTTAGCACAGATACGCAGTATTTT
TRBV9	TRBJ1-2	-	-	CASSPRRGSEVMADGYTF	TGTGCCAGCAGCCCCCGTCGGGGGTCGGAAGTGATGGCCGATGGCTACACCTTC
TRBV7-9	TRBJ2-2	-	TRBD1	CASSLGQGENTGELFF	TGTGCCAGCAGCTTAGGACAGGGGGAAAACACCGGGGAGCTGTTTTTT
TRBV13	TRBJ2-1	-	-	CASSRTRQSSYNEQFF	TGTGCCAGCAGTCGGACTCGCCAGAGCTCCTACAATGAGCAGTTCTTC
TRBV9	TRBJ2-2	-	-	CASSVPMEGRHLNTGELFF	TGTGCCAGCAGCGTCCCCATGGAGGGGAGACACCTTAACACCGGGGAGCTGTTTTTT
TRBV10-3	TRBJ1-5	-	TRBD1	CAISDSGQGGQPQHF	TGTGCCATCAGTGATTCAGGACAGGGAGGGCAGCCCCAGCATTTT
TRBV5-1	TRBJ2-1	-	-	CASSLGGGGNYNEQFF	TGCGCCAGCAGCTTGGGAGGGGGAGGGAACTACAATGAGCAGTTCTTC
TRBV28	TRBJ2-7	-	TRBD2	CASSSTLGGRALSEQYF	TGTGCCAGCAGTTCAACTCTCGGCGGGAGGGCCCTCTCCGAGCAGTACTTC
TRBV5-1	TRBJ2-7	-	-	CASSWGSGTYEQYF	TGCGCCAGCAGCTGGGGCTCCGGCACCTACGAGCAGTACTTC
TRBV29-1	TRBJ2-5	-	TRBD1	CSVDRGRGETQYF	TGCAGCGTCGACAGGGGGCGGGGGGAGACCCAGTACTTC